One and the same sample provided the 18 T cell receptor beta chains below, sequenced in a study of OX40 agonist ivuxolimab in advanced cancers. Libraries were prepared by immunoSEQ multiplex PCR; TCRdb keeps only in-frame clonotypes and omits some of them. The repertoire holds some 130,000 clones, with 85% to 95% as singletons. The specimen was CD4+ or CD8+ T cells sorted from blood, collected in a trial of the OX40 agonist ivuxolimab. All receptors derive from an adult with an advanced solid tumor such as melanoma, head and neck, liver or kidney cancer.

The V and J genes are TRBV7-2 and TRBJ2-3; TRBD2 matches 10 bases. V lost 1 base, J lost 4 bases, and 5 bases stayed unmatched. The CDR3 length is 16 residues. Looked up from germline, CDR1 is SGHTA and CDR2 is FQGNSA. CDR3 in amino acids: CASSLVIAGGADTQYF. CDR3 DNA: TGTGCCAGCAGCTTAGTCATAGCGGGGGGCGCAGATACGCAGTATTTT.

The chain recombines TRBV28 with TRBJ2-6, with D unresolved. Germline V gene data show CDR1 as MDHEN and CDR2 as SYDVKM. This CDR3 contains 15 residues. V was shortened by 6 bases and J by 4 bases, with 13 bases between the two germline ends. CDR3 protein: CASRVTSPGANVLTF. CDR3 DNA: TGTGCCAGCAGGGTGACCTCCCCGGGGGCCAACGTCCTGACTTTC.

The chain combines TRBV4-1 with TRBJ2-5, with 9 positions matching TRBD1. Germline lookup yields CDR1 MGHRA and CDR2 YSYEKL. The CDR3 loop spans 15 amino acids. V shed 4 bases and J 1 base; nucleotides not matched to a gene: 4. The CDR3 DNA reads TGCGCCAGCAGCCGGACAGGGGCTACCCAAGAGACCCAGTACTTC. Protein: CASSRTGATQETQYF.

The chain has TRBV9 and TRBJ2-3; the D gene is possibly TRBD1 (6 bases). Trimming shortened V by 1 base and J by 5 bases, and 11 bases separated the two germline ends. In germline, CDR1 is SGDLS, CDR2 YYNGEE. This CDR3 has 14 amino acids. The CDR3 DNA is TGTGCCAGCAGCGTAAGGACAGCGAAAGATACGCAGTATTTT. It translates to CASSVRTAKDTQYF.

The CDR3 bases are TGTGCCAGTAGCCAATGGCCTAGCGGGGATAAGTACGAGCAGTACTTC. Translation gives CASSQWPSGDKYEQYF. The chain combines TRBV19 with TRBJ2-7, with 9 bases aligning to TRBD2. The CDR3 length is 16 residues. The germline gives CDR1 LNHDA, CDR2 SQIVND (reference sequence). With V trimmed by 6 bases and J by 4 bases, 13 bases remained unmatched.

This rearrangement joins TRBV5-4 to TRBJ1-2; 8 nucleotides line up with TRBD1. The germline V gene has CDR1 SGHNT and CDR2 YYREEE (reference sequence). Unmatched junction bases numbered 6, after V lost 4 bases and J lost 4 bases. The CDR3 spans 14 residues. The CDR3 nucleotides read TGTGCCAGCAGCCAGGGGGCGGCTATCTATGGCTACACCTTC. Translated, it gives CASSQGAAIYGYTF.

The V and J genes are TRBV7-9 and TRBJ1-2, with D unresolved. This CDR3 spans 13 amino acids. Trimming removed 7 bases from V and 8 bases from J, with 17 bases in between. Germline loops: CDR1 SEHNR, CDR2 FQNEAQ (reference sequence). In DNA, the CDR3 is TGTGCCAGCAACCCTGACGGGGTGTCCGGCTACACCTTC. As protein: CASNPDGVSGYTF.

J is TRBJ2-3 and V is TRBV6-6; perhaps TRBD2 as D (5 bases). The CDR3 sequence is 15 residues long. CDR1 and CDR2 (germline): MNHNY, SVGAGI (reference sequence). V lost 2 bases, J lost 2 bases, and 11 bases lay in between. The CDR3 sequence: CASSYEGSYTDTQYF. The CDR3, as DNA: TGTGCCAGCAGTTACGAGGGTTCATACACAGATACGCAGTATTTT.

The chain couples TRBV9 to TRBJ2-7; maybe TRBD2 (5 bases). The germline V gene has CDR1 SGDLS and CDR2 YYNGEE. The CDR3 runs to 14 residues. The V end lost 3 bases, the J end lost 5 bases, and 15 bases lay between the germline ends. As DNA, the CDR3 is TGTGCCAGCAGCGCGAGAGGGCAGTACCACGAGCAGTACTTC. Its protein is CASSARGQYHEQYF.

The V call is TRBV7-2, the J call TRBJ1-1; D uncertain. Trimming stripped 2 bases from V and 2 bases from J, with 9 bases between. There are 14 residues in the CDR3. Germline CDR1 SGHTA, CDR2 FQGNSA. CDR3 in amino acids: CASSLTRGNTEAFF. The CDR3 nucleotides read TGTGCCAGCAGCTTAACGAGAGGAAACACTGAAGCTTTCTTT.

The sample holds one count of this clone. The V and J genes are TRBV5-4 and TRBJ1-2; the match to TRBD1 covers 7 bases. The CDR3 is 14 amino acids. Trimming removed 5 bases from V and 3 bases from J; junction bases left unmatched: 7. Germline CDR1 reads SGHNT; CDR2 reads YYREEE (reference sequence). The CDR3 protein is CASSSYRGDYGYTF. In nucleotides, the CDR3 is TGTGCCAGCAGTTCATACAGGGGTGACTATGGCTACACCTTC.

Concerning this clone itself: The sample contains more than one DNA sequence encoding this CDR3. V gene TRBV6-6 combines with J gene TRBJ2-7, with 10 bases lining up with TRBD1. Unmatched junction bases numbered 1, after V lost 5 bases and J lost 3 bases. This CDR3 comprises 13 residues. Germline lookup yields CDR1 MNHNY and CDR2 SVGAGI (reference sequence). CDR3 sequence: CASSRDRGYEQYF. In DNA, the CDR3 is TGTGCCAGCAGTCGGGACAGGGGCTACGAGCAGTACTTC.

CDR3 protein: CASSVAGTDTQYF. CDR3 DNA sequence: TGTGCCAGCAGCGTGGCAGGGACAGATACGCAGTATTTT. The chain couples TRBV7-9 to TRBJ2-3; tentative D call: TRBD1 (5 bases). V shed 5 bases and J shed 3 bases, with 9 bases lying between them. The germline V gene has CDR1 SEHNR and CDR2 FQNEAQ (reference sequence). The CDR3 length is 13 residues.

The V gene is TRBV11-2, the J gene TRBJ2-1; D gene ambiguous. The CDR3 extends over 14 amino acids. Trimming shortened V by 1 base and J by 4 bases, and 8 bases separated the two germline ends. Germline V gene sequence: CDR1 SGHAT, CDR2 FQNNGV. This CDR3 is CASSLGVTYNEQFF. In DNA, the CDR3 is TGTGCCAGCAGCTTAGGGGTCACGTACAATGAGCAGTTCTTC.

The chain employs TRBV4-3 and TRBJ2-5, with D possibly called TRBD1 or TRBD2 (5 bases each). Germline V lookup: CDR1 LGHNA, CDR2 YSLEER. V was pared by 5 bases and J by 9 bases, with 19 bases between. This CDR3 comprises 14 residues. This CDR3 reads CASSEGQAIGAQYF. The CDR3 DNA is TGCGCCAGCAGCGAGGGGCAGGCCATCGGTGCCCAGTACTTC.

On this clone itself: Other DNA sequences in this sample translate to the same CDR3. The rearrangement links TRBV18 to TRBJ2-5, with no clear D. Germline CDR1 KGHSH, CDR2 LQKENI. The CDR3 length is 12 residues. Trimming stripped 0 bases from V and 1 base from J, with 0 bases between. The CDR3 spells CASSPPQETQYF. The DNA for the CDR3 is TGTGCCAGCTCACCACCCCAAGAGACCCAGTACTTC.

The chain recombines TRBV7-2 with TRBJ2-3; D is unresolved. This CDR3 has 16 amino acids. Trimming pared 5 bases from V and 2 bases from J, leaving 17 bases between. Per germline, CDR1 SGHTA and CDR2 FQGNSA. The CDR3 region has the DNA TGTGCCAGCAGCCCACTGGGAACCTACTCCACAGATACGCAGTATTTT. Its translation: CASSPLGTYSTDTQYF.

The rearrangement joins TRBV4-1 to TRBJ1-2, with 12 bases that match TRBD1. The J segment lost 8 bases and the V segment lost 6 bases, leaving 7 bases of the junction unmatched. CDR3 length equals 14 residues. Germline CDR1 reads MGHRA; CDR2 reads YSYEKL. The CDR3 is CASSSGQGAYGYTF. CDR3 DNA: TGCGCCAGCAGTTCGGGACAGGGGGCATACGGCTACACCTTC.